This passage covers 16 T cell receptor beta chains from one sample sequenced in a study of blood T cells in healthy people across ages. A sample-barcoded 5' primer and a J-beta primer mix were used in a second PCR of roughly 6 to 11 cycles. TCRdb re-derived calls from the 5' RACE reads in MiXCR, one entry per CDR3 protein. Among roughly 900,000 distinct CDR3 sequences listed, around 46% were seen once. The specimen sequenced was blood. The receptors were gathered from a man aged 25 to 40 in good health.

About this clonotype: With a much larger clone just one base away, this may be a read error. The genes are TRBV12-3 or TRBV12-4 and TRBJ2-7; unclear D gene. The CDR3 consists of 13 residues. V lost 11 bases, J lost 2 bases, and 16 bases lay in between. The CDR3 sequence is CAGTRTMTYEQYF. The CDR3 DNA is TGTGCCGGCACCCGGACGATGACCTACGAGCAGTACTTC.

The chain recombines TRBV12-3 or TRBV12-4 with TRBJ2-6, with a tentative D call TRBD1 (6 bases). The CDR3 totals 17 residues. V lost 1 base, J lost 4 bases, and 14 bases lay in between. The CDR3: CASSLGTGLTGANVLTF. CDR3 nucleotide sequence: TGTGCCAGCAGTTTAGGCACAGGGTTAACCGGGGCCAACGTCCTGACTTTC.

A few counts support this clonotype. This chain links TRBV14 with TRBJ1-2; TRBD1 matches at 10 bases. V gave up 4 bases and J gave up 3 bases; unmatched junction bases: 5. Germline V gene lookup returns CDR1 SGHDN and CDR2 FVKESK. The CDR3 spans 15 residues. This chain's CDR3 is CASSLGTGVDYGYTF. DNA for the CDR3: TGTGCCAGCAGCCTGGGGACAGGGGTGGACTATGGCTACACCTTC. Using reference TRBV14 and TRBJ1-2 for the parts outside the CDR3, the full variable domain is EAGVTQFPSHSVIEKGQTVTLRCDPISGHDNLYWYRRVMGKEIKFLLHFVKESKQDESGMPNNRFLAERTGGTYSTLKVQPAELEDSGVYFCASSLGTGVDYGYTFGSGTRLTVV.

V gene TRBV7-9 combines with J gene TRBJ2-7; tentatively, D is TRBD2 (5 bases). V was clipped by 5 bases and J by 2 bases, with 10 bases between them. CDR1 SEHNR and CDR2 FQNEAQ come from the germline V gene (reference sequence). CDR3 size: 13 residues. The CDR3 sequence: CASSQPGTYEQYF. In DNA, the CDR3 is TGTGCCAGCAGCCAACCGGGGACCTACGAGCAGTACTTC.

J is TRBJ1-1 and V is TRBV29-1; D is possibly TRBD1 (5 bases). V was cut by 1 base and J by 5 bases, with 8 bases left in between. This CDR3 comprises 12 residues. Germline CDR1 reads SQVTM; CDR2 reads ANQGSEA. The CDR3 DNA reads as TGCAGCGTTGAAGCCAGGGATACTGAAGCTTTCTTT. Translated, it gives CSVEARDTEAFF.

CDR3 bases: TGTGCCAGCAGTTTGGTTTCGGGGTTGGGGAAAACCTATGGCTACACCTTC. This translates into CASSLVSGLGKTYGYTF. The rearrangement joins TRBV12-3 or TRBV12-4 to TRBJ1-2; D is unclear. The V gene lost 3 bases and the J gene lost 4 bases, with 21 bases spanning the gap. The CDR3 has 17 amino acids.

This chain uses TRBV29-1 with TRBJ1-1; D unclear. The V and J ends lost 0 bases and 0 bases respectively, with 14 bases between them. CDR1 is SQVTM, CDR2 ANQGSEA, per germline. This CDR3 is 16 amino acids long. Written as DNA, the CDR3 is TGCAGCGTTGAAGATCGGTCGGGGTTCATGAACACTGAAGCTTTCTTT. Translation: CSVEDRSGFMNTEAFF.

The chain's CDR3 is CASSSGQGAPGELFF. The CDR3 bases are TGCGCCAGCAGTTCCGGACAGGGGGCGCCCGGGGAGCTGTTTTTT. J is TRBJ2-2 and V is TRBV5-1, with TRBD1 matching over 11 bases. Germline values: CDR1 SGHRS, CDR2 YFSETQ. The CDR3 runs 15 residues. The trim removed 5 bases at V and 6 bases at J, leaving 6 bases unmatched.

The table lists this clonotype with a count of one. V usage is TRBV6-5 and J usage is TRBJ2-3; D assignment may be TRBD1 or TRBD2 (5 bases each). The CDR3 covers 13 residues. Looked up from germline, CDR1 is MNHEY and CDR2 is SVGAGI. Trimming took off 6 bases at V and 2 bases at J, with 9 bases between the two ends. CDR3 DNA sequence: TGTGCCAGCAGATGGGACCCCACAGATACGCAGTATTTT. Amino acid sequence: CASRWDPTDTQYF.

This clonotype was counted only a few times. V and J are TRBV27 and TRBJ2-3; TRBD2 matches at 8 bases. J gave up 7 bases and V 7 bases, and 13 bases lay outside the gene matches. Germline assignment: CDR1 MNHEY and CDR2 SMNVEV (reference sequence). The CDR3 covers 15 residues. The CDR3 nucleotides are TGTGCCAGCAAAGCGGGGGAGGGCCACAGATATACGCAGTATTTT. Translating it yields CASKAGEGHRYTQYF.

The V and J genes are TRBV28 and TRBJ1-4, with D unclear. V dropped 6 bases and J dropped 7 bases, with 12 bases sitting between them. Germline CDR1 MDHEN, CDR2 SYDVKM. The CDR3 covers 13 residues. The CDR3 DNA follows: TGTGCCAGCAGGCCAGTTATTGGTGAAAAACTGTTTTTT. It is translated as CASRPVIGEKLFF.

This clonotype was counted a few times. The CDR3 spells CSAGPTGNQPQHF. CDR3 DNA sequence: TGCAGTGCTGGACCGACAGGGAACCAGCCCCAGCATTTT. The genes are TRBV20-1 and TRBJ1-5; TRBD1 matches at 7 bases. Germline CDR1 is DFQATT and CDR2 is SNEGSKA (reference sequence). The CDR3 is 13 residues long. J was trimmed by 7 bases and V by 5 bases; bases with no gene match: 8.

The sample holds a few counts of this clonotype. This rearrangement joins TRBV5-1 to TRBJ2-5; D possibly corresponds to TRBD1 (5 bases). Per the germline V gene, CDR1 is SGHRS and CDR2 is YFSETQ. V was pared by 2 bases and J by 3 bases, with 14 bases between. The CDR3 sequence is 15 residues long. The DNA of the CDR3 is TGCGCCAGCAGCTTAGAAGCAGGGTATGAAGAGACCCAGTACTTC. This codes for CASSLEAGYEETQYF.

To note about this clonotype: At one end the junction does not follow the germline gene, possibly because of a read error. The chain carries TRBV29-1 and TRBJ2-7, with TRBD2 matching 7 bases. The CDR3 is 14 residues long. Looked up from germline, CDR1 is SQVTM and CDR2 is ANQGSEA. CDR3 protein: CCVVWASGNYEQYF. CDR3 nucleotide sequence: TGCTGCGTTGTTTGGGCTAGCGGAAACTACGAGCAGTACTTC.

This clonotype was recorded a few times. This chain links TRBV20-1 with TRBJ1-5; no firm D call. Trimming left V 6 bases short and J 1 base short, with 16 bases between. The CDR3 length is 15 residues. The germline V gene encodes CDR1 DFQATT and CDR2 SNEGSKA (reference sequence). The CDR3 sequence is CSASPGSASNQPQHF. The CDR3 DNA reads TGCAGTGCCTCCCCCGGGTCAGCCAGCAATCAGCCCCAGCATTTT.

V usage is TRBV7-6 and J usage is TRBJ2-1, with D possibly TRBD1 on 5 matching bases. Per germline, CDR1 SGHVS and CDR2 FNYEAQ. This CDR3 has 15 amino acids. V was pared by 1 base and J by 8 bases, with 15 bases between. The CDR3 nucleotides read TGTGCCAGCAGCTTAGTGGCAGGGATAGTCGATGAGCAGTTCTTC. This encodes CASSLVAGIVDEQFF. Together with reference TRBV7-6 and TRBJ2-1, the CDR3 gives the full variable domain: GAGVSQSPRYKVTKRGQDVALRCDPISGHVSLYWYRQALGQGPEFLTYFNYEAQQDKSGLPNDRFSAERPEGSISTLTIQRTEQRDSAMYRCASSLVAGIVDEQFFGPGTRLTVL.